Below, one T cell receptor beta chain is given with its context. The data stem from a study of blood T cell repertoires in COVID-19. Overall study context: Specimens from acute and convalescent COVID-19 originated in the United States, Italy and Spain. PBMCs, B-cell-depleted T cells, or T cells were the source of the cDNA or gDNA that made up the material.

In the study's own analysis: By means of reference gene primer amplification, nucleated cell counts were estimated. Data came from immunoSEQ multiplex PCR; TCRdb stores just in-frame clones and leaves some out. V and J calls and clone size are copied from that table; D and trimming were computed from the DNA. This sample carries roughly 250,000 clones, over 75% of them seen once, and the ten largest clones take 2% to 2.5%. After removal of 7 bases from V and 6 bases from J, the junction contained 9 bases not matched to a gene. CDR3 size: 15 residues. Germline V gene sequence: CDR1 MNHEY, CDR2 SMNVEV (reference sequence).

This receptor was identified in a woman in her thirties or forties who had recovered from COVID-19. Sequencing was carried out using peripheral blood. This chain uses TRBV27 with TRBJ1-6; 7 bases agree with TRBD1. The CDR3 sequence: CASKPRDSTNSPLHF. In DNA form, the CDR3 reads TGTGCCAGCAAACCTCGGGACAGTACTAATTCACCCCTCCACTTT.